A selection of T cell receptor beta chains follows, all from one sample in a study of beta chain features in type 1 diabetes. TCRdb's table, derived via immunoSEQ multiplex PCR, lists solely in-frame clones and lacks some. Of hundreds of thousands of clones detected, less than 20% appear once; the ten largest clones hold around 0.1%. The sequenced material came from naive CD4+ T cells from blood. Source of these receptors: a man between 18 and 29 years old in good health. Each CDR3 is given with its conserved first and last residue. The D gene is left open where the match is weak. Expanded clones are given a class, and other clones once, few, many or no size at all.

length	size	V	J	D	CDR3	DNA
11	NA	TRBV2	TRBJ1-2	NA	CASTGTYGYTF	TGTGCCAGCACTGGGACATATGGCTACACCTTC
15	few	TRBV7-8	TRBJ2-7	NA	CASSLGGPSSYEQYF	TGTGCCAGCAGCTTAGGAGGTCCCAGCTCCTACGAGCAGTACTTC
14	NA	TRBV7-6	TRBJ1-2	TRBD1	CAITPGQGLYGYTF	TGTGCCATTACACCCGGACAGGGTCTATATGGCTACACCTTC
15	many	TRBV7-2	TRBJ2-1	TRBD2	CASSLVAGTRNEQFF	TGTGCCAGCAGCTTAGTCGCCGGGACTAGGAATGAGCAGTTCTTC
12	NA	TRBV7-6	TRBJ1-3	NA	CASSLLGNTIYF	TGTGCCAGCAGCCTCCTAGGAAACACCATATATTTT
16	NA	TRBV2	TRBJ2-7	TRBD1	CASSGTRQGDSYEQYF	TGTGCCAGCAGTGGCACCCGACAGGGGGACTCCTACGAGCAGTACTTC
17	NA	TRBV7-8	TRBJ2-2	TRBD2	CASSTRPSGANTGELFF	TGTGCCAGCAGCACACGGCCTAGCGGGGCGAACACCGGGGAGCTGTTTTTT
15	NA	TRBV28	TRBJ1-5	NA	CASSSTSLGIQPQHF	TGTGCCAGCAGTTCGACGTCCCTCGGTATTCAGCCCCAGCATTTT
14	few	TRBV7-2	TRBJ1-5	TRBD1	CASSLGTGNQPQHF	TGTGCCAGCAGCCTAGGGACAGGGAATCAGCCCCAGCATTTT
14	few	TRBV7-3	TRBJ1-2	NA	CASTIDRRNYGYTF	TGTGCCAGCACCATAGACCGTCGTAACTATGGCTACACCTTC
11	NA	TRBV20-1	TRBJ1-2	NA	CSANSNYGYTF	TGCAGTGCTAACTCTAACTATGGCTACACCTTC
15	few	TRBV27	TRBJ1-5	NA	CASSLSGRGGQPQHF	TGTGCCAGCAGTTTATCGGGCAGGGGAGGCCAGCCCCAGCATTTT
15	few	TRBV7-2	TRBJ2-1	TRBD2	CASSLASGRYNEQFF	TGTGCCAGCAGCTTGGCTAGCGGGAGATACAATGAGCAGTTCTTC
15	few	TRBV25-1	TRBJ2-1	NA	CASSALSGPYNEQFF	TGTGCCAGCAGTGCCCTGTCGGGCCCCTACAATGAGCAGTTCTTC
16	few	TRBV19	TRBJ2-1	NA	CASSIEGRRRVDEQFF	TGTGCCAGTAGTATAGAGGGACGTCGTCGCGTGGATGAGCAGTTCTTC
13	few	TRBV30	TRBJ1-5	NA	CAWRAPKNQPQHF	TGTGCCTGGAGGGCCCCGAAGAATCAGCCCCAGCATTTT
15	few	TRBV7-2	TRBJ2-1	TRBD2	CASSSGGFQYNEQFF	TGTGCCAGCAGCTCCGGGGGGTTCCAGTACAATGAGCAGTTCTTC
12	few	TRBV9	TRBJ1-2	NA	CASSVVRGGYTF	TGTGCCAGCAGCGTAGTGCGGGGTGGCTACACCTTC
13	NA	TRBV9	TRBJ2-4	NA	CASSVFGENIQYF	TGTGCCAGCAGCGTATTTGGAGAAAACATTCAGTACTTC
12	NA	TRBV10-3	TRBJ2-7	TRBD1	CAIMDRLYEQYF	TGTGCCATCATGGACAGGTTATACGAGCAGTACTTC
15	NA	TRBV4-2	TRBJ1-2	NA	CASSQDGGLNYGYTF	TGTGCCAGCAGCCAAGACGGGGGCCTAAACTATGGCTACACCTTC
15	few	TRBV6-1	TRBJ1-1	NA	CASSAQVLRDTEAFF	TGTGCCAGCAGTGCCCAGGTCCTTAGGGACACTGAAGCTTTCTTT
15	NA	TRBV19	TRBJ1-2	NA	CASSILNREDYGYTF	TGTGCCAGTAGTATTCTTAACAGGGAAGACTATGGCTACACCTTC
13	NA	TRBV29-1	TRBJ1-5	NA	CSVLTGQDQPQHF	TGCAGCGTTTTAACAGGGCAGGATCAGCCCCAGCATTTT
13	few	TRBV18	TRBJ1-5	NA	CASSAGLQKWVHF	TGTGCCAGCTCAGCGGGACTTCAGAAGTGGGTGCATTTT
18	few	TRBV4-1	TRBJ2-6	TRBD1	CASSQTGQGYSGANVLTF	TGCGCCAGCAGCCAGACGGGACAGGGGTATTCTGGGGCCAACGTCCTGACTTTC
15	NA	TRBV28	TRBJ1-1	NA	CASSFVRTLNTEAFF	TGTGCCAGCAGTTTCGTCAGAACCTTGAACACTGAAGCTTTCTTT
11	NA	TRBV7-6	TRBJ2-3	NA	CASSSRGTQYF	TGTGCCAGCAGCTCGAGGGGGACGCAGTATTTT
14	once	TRBV9	TRBJ1-2	TRBD1	CASSPGQGGYGYTF	TGTGCCAGCAGCCCCGGACAGGGTGGGTATGGCTACACCTTC
15	few	TRBV7-2	TRBJ2-7	NA	CASSLVPIPVYEQYF	TGTGCCAGCAGCCTCGTCCCAATCCCCGTCTACGAGCAGTACTTC
12	NA	TRBV7-2	TRBJ2-3	NA	CASRPDSDTQYF	TGTGCCAGCAGACCCGATTCAGATACGCAGTATTTT
17	NA	TRBV19	TRBJ2-6	NA	CASSIARSRTGANVLTF	TGTGCCAGTAGTATAGCCCGATCTCGAACTGGGGCCAACGTCCTGACTTTC
12	NA	TRBV5-6	TRBJ2-3	NA	CASSLGRDTQYF	TGTGCCAGCAGCTTGGGAAGAGATACGCAGTATTTT
15	NA	TRBV6-1	TRBJ1-2	TRBD1	CASSEGTGGGYGYTF	TGTGCCAGCAGTGAAGGGACAGGGGGCGGCTATGGCTACACCTTC
15	NA	TRBV10-3	TRBJ2-3	NA	CAISGTNRGTDTQYF	TGTGCCATCAGTGGTACAAACCGAGGCACAGATACGCAGTATTTT
15	few	TRBV7-2	TRBJ2-7	TRBD1	CASSLFRTGMYEQYF	TGTGCCAGCAGCTTATTTAGGACAGGGATGTACGAGCAGTACTTC
15	NA	TRBV7-6	TRBJ2-2	TRBD1	CASSHIQGAIGELFF	TGTGCCAGCAGCCATATACAGGGGGCCATCGGGGAGCTGTTTTTT
16	few	TRBV10-3	TRBJ2-1	TRBD2	CAIRSIAGGPEVEQFF	TGTGCCATCAGGAGTATAGCGGGAGGGCCTGAGGTTGAGCAGTTCTTC
15	few	TRBV18	TRBJ2-1	TRBD1	CASSRRDRGWNEQFF	TGTGCCAGCTCACGCCGGGACAGGGGGTGGAATGAGCAGTTCTTC
13	few	TRBV9	TRBJ2-7	NA	CASSAVLLGEQYF	TGTGCCAGCAGCGCTGTACTTTTGGGCGAGCAGTACTTC
16	NA	TRBV4-3	TRBJ2-5	NA	CASSQDGTGAQETQYF	TGCGCCAGCAGCCAAGATGGGACGGGGGCTCAAGAGACCCAGTACTTC
15	few	TRBV5-1	TRBJ2-3	TRBD2	CASSLLSSGADTQYF	TGCGCCAGCAGCTTATTGTCGAGCGGGGCAGATACGCAGTATTTT
13	few	TRBV30	TRBJ1-6	NA	CACLALVNSPLHF	TGTGCCTGCTTGGCCCTGGTCAATTCACCCCTCCACTTT
13	few	TRBV13	TRBJ1-2	NA	CASSSLVSYGYTF	TGTGCCAGCAGCTCTCTAGTGAGCTATGGCTACACCTTC
15	NA	TRBV28	TRBJ2-7	TRBD2	CASSLLGGRRDEQYF	TGTGCCAGCAGTTTATTGGGCGGGAGGCGTGACGAGCAGTACTTC